The 12 T cell receptor beta chains in this list originate from one sample, sequenced in a study of T cells in Graves' hyperthyroidism and ophthalmopathy. RNA transcripts yielded amplified TCR beta CDR3 regions. Researchers ran a first-round RT-PCR on the TCR CDR3 using the HTBI primer set. Via MiXCR, TCRdb re-called the multiplex PCR reads, giving one row per CDR3 protein. Here the sample spans about 560,000 distinct CDR3 sequences, roughly 17% being singletons. The sample comprised blood. The receptors derive from a young woman with Graves' hyperthyroidism.

This clonotype was seen only a few times. This may stem from a read error, because a much larger clone lies one nucleotide away. This chain uses TRBV12-3 or TRBV12-4 with TRBJ1-1; 7 nucleotides agree with TRBD1. V lost 2 bases to trimming and J lost 5 bases; unmatched junction nucleotides: 8. This CDR3 comprises 15 residues. CDR3: CASSLSTGAETEAFF. The CDR3 region has the DNA TGTGCCAGCAGTTTATCTACAGGGGCAGAAACTGAAGCTTTCTTT.

This clonotype was observed many times. V is TRBV28 and J is TRBJ1-5; possible D gene TRBD1, 5 bases. Germline CDR1 reads MDHEN; CDR2 reads SYDVKM. Trimming removed 4 bases from V and 1 base from J, with 11 bases in between. This CDR3 has 15 amino acids. The CDR3 reads CASSYLGASNQPQHF. DNA of the CDR3: TGTGCCAGCAGTTATCTCGGGGCGAGCAATCAGCCCCAGCATTTT.

V is TRBV5-1 and J is TRBJ1-3; D is unclear. The CDR3 has 19 amino acids. Trimming shortened V by 4 bases and J by 4 bases, and 27 bases separated the two germline ends. The germline V gene encodes CDR1 SGHRS and CDR2 YFSETQ. CDR3 DNA: TGCGCCAGCAGCCTCTACTCCCGGAGGGCGACTGGCCCCGGAAACACCATATATTTT. This gives the protein CASSLYSRRATGPGNTIYF. The full variable domain, rest sourced from reference TRBV5-1 and TRBJ1-3, is KAGVTQTPRYLIKTRGQQVTLSCSPISGHRSVSWYQQTPGQGLQFLFEYFSETQRNKGNFPGRFSGRQFSNSRSEMNVSTLELGDSALYLCASSLYSRRATGPGNTIYFGEGSWLTVV.

This clonotype was picked up many times. The V call is TRBV9, the J call TRBJ1-1; no clear D gene. Trimming stripped 0 bases from V and 0 bases from J, with 15 bases between. CDR3 length equals 17 residues. Germline loops: CDR1 SGDLS, CDR2 YYNGEE. CDR3 region: CASSVEGRVNMNTEAFF. The CDR3 DNA sequence: TGTGCCAGCAGCGTAGAAGGGAGGGTTAACATGAACACTGAAGCTTTCTTT.

This clonotype has more than one count but fewer than ten. This chain joins TRBV3-1 and TRBJ2-5; D gene uncertain. The CDR3 runs 13 residues. The V gene's germline CDR1 is LGHDT and CDR2 YNNKEL (reference sequence). V lost 2 bases and J 3 bases, leaving 7 bases between the germline ends. The CDR3 region is CASSQQTEETQYF. The CDR3 DNA reads TGTGCCAGCAGCCAACAAACGGAAGAGACCCAGTACTTC.

The chain joins TRBV4-2 to TRBJ2-5; a possible D gene is TRBD2 (5 bases). V gave up 1 base and J gave up 5 bases, with 8 bases separating them. In germline, CDR1 is LGHNA, CDR2 YNFKEQ. The length of the CDR3 is 13 residues. The CDR3 reads CASSQGIAETQYF. CDR3 nucleotide sequence: TGTGCCAGCAGCCAAGGAATAGCGGAGACCCAGTACTTC.

In this sample, this clonotype turned up many times. The V and J genes are TRBV28 and TRBJ1-4, with TRBD1 as a possible D gene (6 bases). This CDR3 has 15 residues. The V gene's germline CDR1 is MDHEN and CDR2 SYDVKM. The ends were cut back, 5 bases at V and 7 bases at J, with 17 bases in the middle. The DNA for the CDR3 is TGTGCCAGCAGTCACGAGGGGGTCCCGAGTGAAAAACTGTTTTTT. It specifies CASSHEGVPSEKLFF.

The rearrangement joins TRBV19 to TRBJ1-5; D is unresolved. The V gene lost 0 bases and the J gene lost 0 bases, with 6 bases spanning the gap. The CDR3 totals 15 residues. Germline-derived CDR1 and CDR2 are LNHDA and SQIVND (reference sequence). Here the CDR3 DNA reads TGTGCCAGTAGTATAGAAAGCGTTAGCAATCAGCCCCAGCATTTT. Translation gives CASSIESVSNQPQHF.

There are a few counts of this clonotype. This chain connects TRBV20-1 to TRBJ2-5; 12 bases fit TRBD2. J lost 5 bases, V lost 0 bases, and 13 bases had no gene match. Germline CDR1 and CDR2: DFQATT and SNEGSKA (reference sequence). CDR3 length: 18 residues. The CDR3 bases are TGCAGTGCTAGAGATCTGGCCGGCCTAGCGGGGGGGCGGGAGACCCAGTACTTC. Its translation is CSARDLAGLAGGRETQYF.

This clonotype was seen at least ten times. The rearrangement uses TRBV11-3 and TRBJ2-1; possibly TRBD2 for D (6 bases). CDR3 length: 13 amino acids. Germline V CDR1 and CDR2: SGHNT, YENEEA. V lost 3 bases to trimming and J lost 9 bases, with 12 bases between them. CDR3 nucleotide sequence: TGTGCCAGCAGCTTTTCGGGAGAGGGTGAGCAGTTCTTC. Translation: CASSFSGEGEQFF.

With regard to this clonotype: A much larger clone differs by one base, so this may be a read error. The chain has TRBV5-1 and TRBJ2-2; D gene unclear. Per germline, CDR1 SGHRS and CDR2 YFSETQ. CDR3 length: 16 amino acids. The CDR3 DNA reads TGCGCCAGCGGCTTGGGCAGCGCCGTGTCGTCCGGGGAGCTGTTTTTT. This gives the protein CASGLGSAVSSGELFF.

This clonotype turned up a few times. The chain is built from TRBV28 and TRBJ1-1; D possibly corresponds to TRBD1 (5 bases). Trimming stripped 1 base from V and 0 bases from J, with 15 bases between. This CDR3 is built from 17 residues. Looked up from germline, CDR1 is MDHEN and CDR2 is SYDVKM. CDR3: CASSLSQGHLLNTEAFF. CDR3 bases: TGTGCCAGCAGTTTATCCCAGGGCCATCTTTTGAACACTGAAGCTTTCTTT.